Sequencing of this T cell receptor beta chain was carried out in a study of T-cell reconstitution after alpha-beta-depleted transplantation in children. The CDR3 has 14 amino acids. The trim removed 4 bases at V and 4 bases at J, leaving 4 bases unmatched. The germline V gene encodes CDR1 SGDLS and CDR2 YYNGEE. The library targeted TCRbeta and was prepared with unique molecular identifiers. TCRdb independently ran MiXCR on the PCR reads; one entry per CDR3 protein. This table holds roughly 500,000 distinct CDR3 sequences, about a sixth found once. The gene calls are TRBV9 and TRBJ2-5, with 10 bases identical to TRBD1. The specimen comprised PBMCs from the stem cell graft donor, sampled from the stem cell graft. This TCR was sampled from a human donor who donated a stem cell graft to a child with acute lymphoblastic leukemia. The CDR3 is CASSTWTGGETQYF. CDR3 sequence (DNA): TGTGCCAGCAGCACCTGGACAGGGGGAGAGACCCAGTACTTC.